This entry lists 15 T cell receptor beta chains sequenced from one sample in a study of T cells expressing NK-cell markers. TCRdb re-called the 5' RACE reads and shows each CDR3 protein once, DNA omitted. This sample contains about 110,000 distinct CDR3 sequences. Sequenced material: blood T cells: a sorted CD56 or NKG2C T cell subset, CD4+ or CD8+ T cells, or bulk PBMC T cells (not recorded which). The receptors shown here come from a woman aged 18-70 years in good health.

CDR3 loop: CASSSSGGDYLNEQFF. The V gene is TRBV13, the J gene TRBJ2-1; the D call from TCRdb, TRBD2, cannot be confirmed without DNA. The CDR3 spans 16 residues. The germline CDR1 and CDR2 sequences are PRHDT and FYEKMQ (reference sequence). The entire variable domain, with the rest obtained from reference TRBV13 and TRBJ2-1, is as follows: AAGVIQSPRHLIKEKRETATLKCYPIPRHDTVYWYQQGPGQDPQFLISFYEKMQSDKGSIPDRFSAQQFSDYHSELNMSSLELGDSALYFCASSSSGGDYLNEQFFGPGTRLTVL.

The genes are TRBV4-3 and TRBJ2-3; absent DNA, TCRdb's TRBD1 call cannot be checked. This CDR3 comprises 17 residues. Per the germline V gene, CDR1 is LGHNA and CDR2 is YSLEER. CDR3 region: CASSQATTGYSTDTQYF.

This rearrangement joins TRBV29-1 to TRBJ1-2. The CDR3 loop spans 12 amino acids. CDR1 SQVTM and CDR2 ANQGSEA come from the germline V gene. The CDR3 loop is CSVGRSSGGYTF.

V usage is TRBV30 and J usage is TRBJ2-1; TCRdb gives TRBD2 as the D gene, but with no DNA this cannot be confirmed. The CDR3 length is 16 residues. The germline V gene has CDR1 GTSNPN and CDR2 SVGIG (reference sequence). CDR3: CAWSSGLSSPYNEQFF.

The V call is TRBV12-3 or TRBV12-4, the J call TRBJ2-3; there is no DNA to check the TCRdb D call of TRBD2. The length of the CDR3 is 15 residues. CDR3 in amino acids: CASSYGTSGGGTQYF.

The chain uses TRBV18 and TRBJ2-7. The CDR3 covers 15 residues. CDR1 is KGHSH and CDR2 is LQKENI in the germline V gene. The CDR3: CASSHTDRPNYEQYF.

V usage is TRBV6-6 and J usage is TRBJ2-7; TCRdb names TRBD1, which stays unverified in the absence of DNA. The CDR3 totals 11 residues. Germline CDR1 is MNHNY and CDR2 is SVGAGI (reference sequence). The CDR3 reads CASRREYEQYF.

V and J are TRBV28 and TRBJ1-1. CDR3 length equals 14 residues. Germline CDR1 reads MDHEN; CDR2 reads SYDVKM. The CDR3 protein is CASSYPRENTEAFF.

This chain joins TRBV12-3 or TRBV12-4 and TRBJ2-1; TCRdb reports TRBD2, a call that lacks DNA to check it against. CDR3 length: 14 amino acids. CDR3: CASSPRLAYNEQFF.

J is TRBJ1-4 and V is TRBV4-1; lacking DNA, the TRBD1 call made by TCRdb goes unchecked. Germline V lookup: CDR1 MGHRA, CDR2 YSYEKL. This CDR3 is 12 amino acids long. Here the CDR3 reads CASSQGGGKLFF.

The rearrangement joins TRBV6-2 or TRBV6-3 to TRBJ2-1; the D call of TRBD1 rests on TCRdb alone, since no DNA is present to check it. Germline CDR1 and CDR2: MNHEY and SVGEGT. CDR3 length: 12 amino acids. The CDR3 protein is CASSTPTVRQFF.

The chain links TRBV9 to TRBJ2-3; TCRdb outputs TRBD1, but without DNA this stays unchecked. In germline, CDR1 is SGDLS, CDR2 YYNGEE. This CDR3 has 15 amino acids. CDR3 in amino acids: CASSAPPGGIDTQYF.

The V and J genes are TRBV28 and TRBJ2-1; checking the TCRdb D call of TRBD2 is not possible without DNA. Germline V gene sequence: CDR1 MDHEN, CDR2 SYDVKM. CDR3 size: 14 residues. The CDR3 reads CAGSSQSSYNEQFF. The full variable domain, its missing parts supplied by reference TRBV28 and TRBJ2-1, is DVKVTQSSRYLVKRTGEKVFLECVQDMDHENMFWYRQDPGLGLRLIYFSYDVKMKEKGDIPEGYSVSREKKERFSLILESASTNQTSMYLCAGSSQSSYNEQFFGPGTRLTVL.

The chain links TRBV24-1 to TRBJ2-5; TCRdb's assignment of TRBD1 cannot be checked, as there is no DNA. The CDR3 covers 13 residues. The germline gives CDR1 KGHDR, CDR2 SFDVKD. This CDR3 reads CATGQGWQETQYF.

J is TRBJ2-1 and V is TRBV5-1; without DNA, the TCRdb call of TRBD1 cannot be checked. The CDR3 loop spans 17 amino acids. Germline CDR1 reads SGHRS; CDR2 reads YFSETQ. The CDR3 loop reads CASSTRDRAIENNEQFF.